These 14 T cell receptor beta chains originate from one sample sequenced in a study of shared clonotypes between healthy human individuals. Only in-frame clones appear in the TCRdb table, and some are missing; sequencing was by immunoSEQ multiplex PCR. In the table there are about half a million clones, 70% to 80% of which are singletons. Sequences were obtained from PBMCs. These receptors all stem from a woman between 40 and 50 years old in good health. Some clones in this sample may be carry-over from other donors' samples.

This clone has a single count. The V call is TRBV7-2, the J call TRBJ2-1, with TRBD1 identical over 8 bases. This CDR3 contains 15 residues. V lost 5 bases and J lost 9; bases outside the gene matches: 12. Germline loops: CDR1 SGHTA, CDR2 FQGNSA. DNA of the CDR3: TGTGCCAGCAGCACCCAGGGGGCCATAATGCGTGAGCAGTTCTTC. Translation: CASSTQGAIMREQFF.

The chain has TRBV7-3 and TRBJ2-1; D gene uncertain. Per germline, CDR1 SGHTA and CDR2 FQGTGA. Trimming removed 3 bases at V and 5 bases at J, with 8 bases between. The CDR3 covers 13 residues. The CDR3 DNA reads as TGTGCCAGCAGCTTGAATTCCAACAATGAGCAGTTCTTC. Protein product: CASSLNSNNEQFF.

The chain recombines TRBV19 with TRBJ2-5; 7 bases are shared with TRBD2. Losses at the gene ends were 5 bases for V and 6 bases for J; bases not matched to a gene: 6. Germline V gene data show CDR1 as LNHDA and CDR2 as SQIVND (reference sequence). CDR3 length equals 13 residues. CDR3 residues: CASSQGRDQTQYF. In DNA, the CDR3 is TGTGCCAGTAGTCAAGGGAGGGACCAGACCCAGTACTTC.

V usage is TRBV19 and J usage is TRBJ2-7; 11 bases agree with TRBD2. This CDR3 spans 13 amino acids. In germline, CDR1 is LNHDA, CDR2 SQIVND (reference sequence). CDR3 in amino acids: CAGGRGLAVEQYF. The CDR3 DNA follows: TGTGCTGGGGGGCGGGGACTAGCGGTGGAGCAGTACTTC.

The chain employs TRBV5-1 and TRBJ2-7, with 9 bases fitting TRBD1. The V segment lost 6 bases and the J segment 4 bases; nucleotides outside the gene matches: 11. CDR3 length: 15 amino acids. Germline V gene data show CDR1 as SGHRS and CDR2 as YFSETQ. Here the CDR3 DNA reads TGCGCCAGCACCCTACAGACAGGGGGTGGGTACGAGCAGTACTTC. This gives the protein CASTLQTGGGYEQYF.

At least ten counts were recorded for this clone. This chain uses TRBV7-6 with TRBJ2-3; 7 nucleotides match TRBD1. Germline V gene lookup returns CDR1 SGHVS and CDR2 FNYEAQ. V dropped 0 bases and J dropped 6; count of bases not matched to a gene: 9. This CDR3 region has 16 residues. The CDR3 DNA follows: TGTGCCAGCAGCTTAGCGCGGAGACAGGGTGAGGATACGCAGTATTTT. This encodes CASSLARRQGEDTQYF.

The table lists this clone with a few counts. V and J are TRBV5-4 and TRBJ1-4; D gene uncertain. Between the trimmed V and J ends, which lost 2 bases and 7 bases, there was a span of 21 bases. The CDR3 sequence is 17 residues long. In germline, CDR1 is SGHNT, CDR2 YYREEE (reference sequence). The CDR3 here is CASSLGGFGNRGEKLFF. CDR3 coding DNA: TGTGCCAGCAGCTTAGGTGGATTCGGCAATCGGGGTGAAAAACTGTTTTTT.

This clone appeared a few times. The sample has other DNA sequences that encode this CDR3 too. J is TRBJ1-3 and V is TRBV5-1; D is possibly TRBD1 (6 bases). The CDR3 consists of 14 residues. The V end was cut by 0 bases, the J end by 2 bases, with 6 bases between. Germline-derived CDR1 and CDR2 are SGHRS and YFSETQ. CDR3 in DNA: TGCGCCAGCAGCTTGGGGACAGCTGGAAACACCATATATTTT. Protein product: CASSLGTAGNTIYF.

V and J are TRBV5-1 and TRBJ1-2; maybe TRBD1 (6 bases). V was clipped by 3 bases and J by 0 bases, with 12 bases between them. The V gene's germline CDR1 is SGHRS and CDR2 YFSETQ. The length of the CDR3 is 15 residues. In DNA, the CDR3 is TGCGCCAGCAGCTCCTCGGGACACTCTAACTATGGCTACACCTTC. Its protein is CASSSSGHSNYGYTF.

The V gene is TRBV27, the J gene TRBJ2-7; no reliable D call. The CDR3 covers 16 residues. V lost 2 bases, J lost 3 bases, and 17 bases lay in between. From germline, CDR1 is MNHEY and CDR2 SMNVEV (reference sequence). DNA of the CDR3: TGTGCCAGCAGTTTAAGGGCGCGGCCTGAACGCTACGAGCAGTACTTC. Protein product: CASSLRARPERYEQYF.

V gene TRBV5-6 combines with J gene TRBJ2-2; D possibly corresponds to TRBD2 (5 bases). The CDR3 is 12 residues long. Trimming stripped 5 bases from V and 5 bases from J, with 7 bases between. Germline assignment: CDR1 SGHDT and CDR2 YYEEEE. The CDR3 bases are TGTGCCAGCAGTAGAGGGACCGGGGAGCTGTTTTTT. It codes for CASSRGTGELFF.

This chain uses TRBV15 with TRBJ2-7; the D is unclear. CDR3 length equals 16 residues. The V end lost 0 bases, the J end lost 1 base, and 13 bases lay between the germline ends. The germline V gene has CDR1 LNHNV and CDR2 YYDKDF (reference sequence). The CDR3, as DNA: TGTGCCACCAGCAGAGATTTGGGGTTAACGTCCTACGAGCAGTACTTC. Residues: CATSRDLGLTSYEQYF. The variable domain in full, completed from reference TRBV15 and TRBJ2-7, reads DAMVIQNPRYQVTQFGKPVTLSCSQTLNHNVMYWYQQKSSQAPKLLFHYYDKDFNNEADTPDNFQSRRPNTSFCFLDIRSPGLGDTAMYLCATSRDLGLTSYEQYFGPGTRLTVT.

The chain joins TRBV28 to TRBJ1-1; tentatively, D is TRBD1 (6 bases). V was trimmed by 3 bases and J by 1 base, leaving 21 bases between them. Germline CDR1 MDHEN, CDR2 SYDVKM. CDR3 size: 18 residues. The CDR3: CASSFPRRGGAGNTEAFF. The CDR3 nucleotides read TGTGCCAGCAGTTTCCCCCGGCGGGGGGGCGCGGGGAACACTGAAGCTTTCTTT.

V gene TRBV11-3 combines with J gene TRBJ2-1; TRBD1 agrees at 7 bases. Germline values: CDR1 SGHNT, CDR2 YENEEA. J was trimmed by 7 bases and V by 5 bases; bases with no gene match: 14. The CDR3 is 16 amino acids. CDR3 residues: CASSLSRGFDWNEQFF. The CDR3 DNA reads TGTGCCAGCAGCCTGTCCAGGGGGTTCGATTGGAATGAGCAGTTCTTC. Supplemented by reference TRBV11-3 and TRBJ2-1, the full variable domain reads EAGVVQSPRYKIIEKKQPVAFWCNPISGHNTLYWYLQNLGQGPELLIRYENEEAVDDSQLPKDRFSAERLKGVDSTLKIQPAELGDSAVYLCASSLSRGFDWNEQFFGPGTRLTVL.